Shown below are 32 T cell receptor beta chains from a single sample sequenced in a study of response to subunit inactivated influenza vaccine (dated by TCRdb to about 2018). Library preparation employed RT-PCR. The sequencing machine was an Illumina HiSeq 2500. TCRdb trimmed public reads at Q25 via fastp, called clones via MiXCR and kept in-frame beta chains. Duplicate CDR3 protein sequences are folded into a single record with the most common DNA and genes. This sample is represented by roughly 710,000 distinct CDR3 sequences; 12% to 15% of them were singletons. About 7.4% of the sample rests with the top ten. The specimen was PBMCs from blood, collected roughly 15 days before vaccination. The receptors originated from a middle-aged man who received an inactivated influenza vaccine. Donor details come from another sample of the same person, matched by shared clones.

The CDR3 DNA is TGCAGTGCTACCCAAGCGGGAGGCCAAGAGACCCAGTACTTC. It is translated as CSATQAGGQETQYF. This chain connects TRBV20-1 to TRBJ2-5; TRBD2 agrees at 9 bases. This CDR3 has 14 residues. Germline loops: CDR1 DFQATT, CDR2 SNEGSKA (reference sequence). J lost 1 base, V lost 4 bases, and 4 bases had no gene match.

This clonotype was observed many times. The chain recombines TRBV12-3 or TRBV12-4 with TRBJ1-3; TRBD1 might be the D (5 bases). V was cut by 5 bases and J by 0 bases, with 11 bases left in between. The CDR3 length is 15 residues. The CDR3 DNA follows: TGTGCCAGCAGTAACGACAGATTCTCTGGAAACACCATATATTTT. Translating gives CASSNDRFSGNTIYF.

This clonotype has only a few counts. This rearrangement joins TRBV20-1 to TRBJ2-5; the match to TRBD2 covers 7 bases. Germline CDR1 DFQATT, CDR2 SNEGSKA (reference sequence). The CDR3 totals 14 residues. V trimming: 5 bases; J trimming: 2 bases; junction bases outside the gene matches: 8. The CDR3 loop is CSAGRAGTQETQYF. Written as DNA, the CDR3 is TGCAGTGCTGGACGAGCGGGAACACAAGAGACCCAGTACTTC.

The rearrangement joins TRBV7-9 to TRBJ2-5; TRBD2 matches 8 bases. Germline values: CDR1 SEHNR, CDR2 FQNEAQ (reference sequence). Trimming took 1 base from V and 3 from J; bases not matched to a gene: 4. The CDR3 has 15 amino acids. The CDR3: CASSLVTSGEETQYF. CDR3 bases: TGTGCCAGCAGCTTAGTAACTAGCGGAGAAGAGACCCAGTACTTC.

The chain uses TRBV7-3 and TRBJ2-3, with 9 bases lining up with TRBD2. The germline gives CDR1 SGHTA, CDR2 FQGTGA. V shed 4 bases, J shed 1 base, and the junction held 3 bases outside the gene matches. There are 15 residues in the CDR3. The CDR3 nucleotides read TGTGCCAGCAGCTACATAGCGGGAGGCACAGATACGCAGTATTTT. Its translation is CASSYIAGGTDTQYF.

V and J are TRBV20-1 and TRBJ2-2; maybe TRBD1 (6 bases). V was shortened by 1 base and J by 6 bases, with 15 bases between the two germline ends. The CDR3 spans 15 residues. Germline loops: CDR1 DFQATT, CDR2 SNEGSKA (reference sequence). The DNA for the CDR3 is TGCAGTGCTAGAGGTGGGGGCGCGATCTCCGGGGAGCTGTTTTTT. Encoded protein: CSARGGGAISGELFF.

The gene calls are TRBV5-4 and TRBJ1-2; D is possibly TRBD1 (5 bases). The germline CDR1 and CDR2 sequences are SGHNT and YYREEE (reference sequence). V lost 5 bases and J lost 3, with 11 bases in between. CDR3 size: 13 residues. The CDR3 DNA is TGTGCCAGCAGACCTGCGGGGGACTATGGCTACACCTTC. Translation: CASRPAGDYGYTF.

This clonotype was picked up a small number of times. The rearrangement uses TRBV6-1 and TRBJ1-5; D is unclear. Germline CDR1 is MNHNS and CDR2 is SASEGT. This CDR3 comprises 15 residues. Trimming removed 6 bases from V and 4 bases from J, with 16 bases in between. In nucleotides, the CDR3 is TGTGCCAGCAGGCCCCCCGGTCAGAGGAATCAGCCCCAGCATTTT. This encodes CASRPPGQRNQPQHF.

This clonotype was observed a few times. The rearrangement links TRBV4-2 to TRBJ1-2, with D perhaps TRBD1 (6 bases). The germline V and J ends were trimmed by 0 bases and 6 bases, with 11 bases remaining between them. CDR3 length: 14 residues. Germline lookup yields CDR1 LGHNA and CDR2 YNFKEQ. CDR3 nucleotide sequence: TGTGCCAGCAGCCAAGATTCGGCAGGGGATGGCTACACCTTC. Its translation: CASSQDSAGDGYTF.

V and J are TRBV5-8 and TRBJ2-3; D is unresolved. This CDR3 spans 14 amino acids. Trimming pared 5 bases from V and 7 bases from J, leaving 17 bases between. Germline lookup yields CDR1 SGHTS and CDR2 YDEGEE. DNA for the CDR3: TGTGCCAGCAGACCGCTTAGGTTTTCTAATACGCAGTATTTT. Residues: CASRPLRFSNTQYF.

The rearrangement joins TRBV4-3 to TRBJ2-7, with TRBD2 matching over 7 bases. The V and J ends lost 0 bases and 2 bases, in that order; junction bases with no gene match: 10. The germline gives CDR1 LGHNA, CDR2 YSLEER. The CDR3 is 17 amino acids. CDR3 in amino acids: CASSQDWGGSPTYEQYF. For the CDR3, the DNA is TGCGCCAGCAGCCAAGATTGGGGGGGAAGTCCCACCTACGAGCAGTACTTC.

V is TRBV29-1 and J is TRBJ2-1; TRBD2 matches at 8 bases. The CDR3 is made up of 16 amino acids. The germline CDR1 and CDR2 sequences are SQVTM and ANQGSEA. Trimming at V came to 3 bases and at J to 0 bases, leaving 7 bases not matched to a gene. The DNA for the CDR3 is TGCAGCGTTGACCCTAGCGGGTTCGGCTCCTACAATGAGCAGTTCTTC. Protein sequence: CSVDPSGFGSYNEQFF.

The V gene is TRBV2, the J gene TRBJ2-1, with D unresolved. Germline-derived CDR1 and CDR2 are SNHLY and FYNNEI. The CDR3 runs 13 residues. V dropped 3 bases and J dropped 6 bases, with 9 bases sitting between them. DNA of the CDR3: TGTGCCAGCAGTGACCGAGATGCCAATGAGCAGTTCTTC. It codes for CASSDRDANEQFF.

There are a few counts of this clonotype. The chain recombines TRBV20-1 with TRBJ1-4; D remains ambiguous. CDR1 is DFQATT, CDR2 SNEGSKA, per germline (reference sequence). Trimming removed 3 bases from V and 0 bases from J, with 5 bases in between. This CDR3 is built from 13 residues. CDR3 nucleotide sequence: TGCAGTGCTAGGGAGCCAACTAATGAAAAACTGTTTTTT. This gives the protein CSAREPTNEKLFF.

This clonotype was recorded a few times. The chain couples TRBV6-1 to TRBJ1-6, with 8 positions matching TRBD1. Per germline, CDR1 MNHNS and CDR2 SASEGT. The CDR3 loop spans 14 amino acids. V lost 7 bases and J lost 8; bases outside the gene matches: 7. CDR3 coding DNA: TGTGCCAGCACCAGGACAGGGATGGATTCACCCCTCCACTTT. Translating it yields CASTRTGMDSPLHF.

The CDR3 loop reads CASSERLAGGYEQYF. The CDR3 DNA reads as TGTGCCAGCAGCGAAAGACTAGCGGGAGGATACGAGCAGTACTTC. This chain links TRBV7-2 with TRBJ2-7; 13 bases are shared with TRBD2. This CDR3 has 15 residues. With 5 bases clipped from V and 4 bases from J, the junction kept 5 bases outside the gene matches. Germline CDR1 and CDR2: SGHTA and FQGNSA.

This clonotype turned up a few times. The chain couples TRBV7-2 to TRBJ2-3; D uncertain. Per the germline V gene, CDR1 is SGHTA and CDR2 is FQGNSA. V lost 4 bases, J lost 2 bases, and 13 bases lay in between. CDR3 length: 15 amino acids. CDR3 bases: TGTGCCAGCAGCTCCCAGCCGACCCCCACAGATACGCAGTATTTT. Amino acids: CASSSQPTPTDTQYF.

CDR3 region: CASSDLRGSYGYTF. DNA for the CDR3: TGTGCCAGCAGTGACCTTCGGGGGAGCTATGGCTACACCTTC. The chain uses TRBV6-1 and TRBJ1-2, with D tentatively TRBD1 (5 bases). V lost 3 bases and J 4 bases, leaving 12 bases between the germline ends. The CDR3 has 14 amino acids. Germline loops: CDR1 MNHNS, CDR2 SASEGT.

V and J are TRBV30 and TRBJ1-2; a possible D gene is TRBD1 (5 bases). The V end lost 2 bases, the J end lost 1 base, and 14 bases lay between the germline ends. The CDR3 is made up of 15 amino acids. Germline assignment: CDR1 GTSNPN and CDR2 SVGIG (reference sequence). The CDR3 coding sequence is TGTGCCTGGAGTATGGGGACCGGTATTAACTATGGCTACACCTTC. The encoded protein is CAWSMGTGINYGYTF.

The sample holds many counts of this clonotype. This chain connects TRBV9 to TRBJ2-7; D not certain. CDR1 and CDR2 from the germline V gene are SGDLS and YYNGEE. Trimming removed 4 bases from V and 1 base from J, with 12 bases in between. The CDR3 consists of 14 residues. The CDR3, as DNA: TGTGCCAGCAGCCCTAGGTGGGGATCCTACGAGCAGTACTTC. Protein: CASSPRWGSYEQYF.

Turning to this clonotype: With a much larger clone just one base away, this may be a read error. No conserved phenylalanine or tryptophan is present at the end of the CDR3, so a read error is the likely explanation. The chain employs TRBV20-1 and TRBJ2-2; D is perhaps TRBD2 (6 bases). With 3 bases removed from V and 3 bases from J, the gap between germline ends came to 14 bases. The V gene's germline CDR1 is DFQATT and CDR2 SNEGSKA (reference sequence). This CDR3 spans 15 amino acids. The CDR3 DNA follows: TGCAGTGCTAGGAAGGGAGGCTCGCACACCGGGGAGCTGTTTTCT. Translation: CSARKGGSHTGELFS.

The chain links TRBV27 to TRBJ2-7; 9 nucleotides line up with TRBD2. Trimming cost V 6 bases and J 6 bases; bases outside gene matches: 15. The CDR3 covers 16 residues. The V gene's germline CDR1 is MNHEY and CDR2 SMNVEV (reference sequence). The CDR3 DNA follows: TGTGCCAGCAGCCCGACGACTAGCGGAGGTATGGGCGAGCAGTACTTC. Translation: CASSPTTSGGMGEQYF.

The chain combines TRBV12-3 or TRBV12-4 with TRBJ2-3; 14 bases agree with TRBD2. Trimming cost V 6 bases and J 1 base; bases outside gene matches: 9. The CDR3 spans 18 residues. The CDR3 region is CASSKRLAGGPGTDTQYF. The CDR3 DNA reads as TGTGCCAGCAGCAAGCGACTAGCGGGGGGGCCGGGCACAGATACGCAGTATTTT.

This clonotype was recorded only once. The V call is TRBV6-1, the J call TRBJ2-3, with 7 positions matching TRBD1. Per the germline V gene, CDR1 is MNHNS and CDR2 is SASEGT. The CDR3 covers 19 residues. Trimming removed 5 bases from V and 0 bases from J; junction bases left unmatched: 17. For the CDR3, the DNA is TGTGCCAGCAGTCTCTCCCGGGACAGAACTCTTCAAAGCACAGATACGCAGTATTTT. Translation gives CASSLSRDRTLQSTDTQYF.

The V call is TRBV24-1, the J call TRBJ2-3, with 8 positions matching TRBD1. From germline, CDR1 is KGHDR and CDR2 SFDVKD. The CDR3 is 18 residues long. V was pared by 4 bases and J by 2 bases, with 13 bases of the junction left unmatched. In DNA, the CDR3 is TGTGCCACCAGTGACAGAACCGGGACAGGCGCTTTCACAGATACGCAGTATTTT. Its translation: CATSDRTGTGAFTDTQYF.

The chain carries TRBV12-3 or TRBV12-4 and TRBJ1-1, with TRBD1 identical over 8 bases. The V gene end was trimmed by 5 bases and the J gene end by 9 bases; junction bases not matched to a gene: 17. CDR3 length: 16 residues. Written as DNA, the CDR3 is TGTGCCAGCAGTCATGGACAGGGCATAGGATTGGAAAAAGCTTTCTTT. Protein product: CASSHGQGIGLEKAFF.

The V and J genes are TRBV19 and TRBJ2-7, with a possible D match to TRBD1 (5 bases). Germline lookup yields CDR1 LNHDA and CDR2 SQIVND (reference sequence). Deletions cut 6 bases from V and 2 bases from J, with 17 bases between. This CDR3 is 15 amino acids long. The CDR3 DNA sequence: TGTGCCAGTAGCCCGACTGACAGCGTCGCCTACGAGCAGTACTTC. It translates to CASSPTDSVAYEQYF.

The table lists this clonotype with a few counts. The rearrangement uses TRBV20-1 and TRBJ2-1, with 12 bases identical to TRBD2. The germline V gene has CDR1 DFQATT and CDR2 SNEGSKA (reference sequence). Unmatched junction bases numbered 6, after V lost 1 base and J lost 5 bases. The length of the CDR3 is 16 residues. The CDR3 sequence is CSARVQTSGSDNEQFF. The CDR3 bases are TGCAGTGCTAGAGTTCAGACTAGCGGGAGTGACAATGAGCAGTTCTTC.

This clonotype was seen only a few times. The V gene is TRBV11-2, the J gene TRBJ2-3, with 8 bases identical to TRBD2. CDR3 size: 18 residues. From germline, CDR1 is SGHAT and CDR2 FQNNGV. The ends lost 4 bases at V and 4 bases at J; junction bases unmatched: 16. The CDR3: CASSYMSGGPLGADTQYF. CDR3 nucleotides: TGTGCCAGCAGCTATATGTCGGGAGGGCCCCTCGGAGCAGATACGCAGTATTTT.

This clonotype has a count of ten or more. One end of the junction is discordant with germline, which a read error may explain. This sequence joins TRBV12-3 or TRBV12-4 and TRBJ2-1; 9 positions agree with TRBD1. CDR3 length: 15 residues. This CDR3 is CASTKDRGLINEQFF. The CDR3, as DNA: TGTGCCAGCACCAAAGACAGGGGGTTGATCAATGAGCAATTCTTC.

The chain carries TRBV7-9 and TRBJ2-1; 8 positions match TRBD2. The CDR3 is 14 amino acids. V dropped 5 bases and J dropped 4; count of bases not matched to a gene: 4. Germline V CDR1 and CDR2: SEHNR, FQNEAQ (reference sequence). CDR3 sequence: CASSQVAGYNEQFF. The DNA for the CDR3 is TGTGCCAGCAGCCAAGTAGCGGGATACAATGAGCAGTTCTTC. The variable domain in full, with the rest retrieved from reference TRBV7-9 and TRBJ2-1, is DTGVSQNPRHKITKRGQNVTFRCDPISEHNRLYWYRQTLGQGPEFLTYFQNEAQLEKSRLLSDRFSAERPKGSFSTLEIQRTEQGDSAMYLCASSQVAGYNEQFFGPGTRLTVL.

This clonotype has more than one count but fewer than ten. This CDR3 is CASGFTGDNQPQHF. The CDR3 DNA follows: TGTGCCAGCGGATTCACAGGGGACAATCAGCCCCAGCATTTT. The chain couples TRBV6-2 or TRBV6-3 to TRBJ1-5, with TRBD1 identical over 7 bases. Germline trimming cut 8 bases from V and 3 bases from J; bases unmatched to any gene: 7. CDR3 length: 14 amino acids. Germline-derived CDR1 and CDR2 are MNHEY and SVGEGT.